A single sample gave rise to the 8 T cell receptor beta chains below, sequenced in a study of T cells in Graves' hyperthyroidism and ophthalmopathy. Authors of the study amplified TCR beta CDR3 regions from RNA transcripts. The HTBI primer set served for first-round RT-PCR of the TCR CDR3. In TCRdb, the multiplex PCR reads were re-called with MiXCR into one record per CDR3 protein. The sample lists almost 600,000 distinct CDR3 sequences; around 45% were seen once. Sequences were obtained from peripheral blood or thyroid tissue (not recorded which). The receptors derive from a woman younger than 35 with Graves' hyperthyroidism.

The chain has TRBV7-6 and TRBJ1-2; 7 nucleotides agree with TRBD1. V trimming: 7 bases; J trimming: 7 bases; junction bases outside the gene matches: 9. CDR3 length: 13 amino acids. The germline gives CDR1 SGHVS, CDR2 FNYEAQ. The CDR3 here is CASTRGGGGGYTF. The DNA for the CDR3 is TGTGCCAGCACCCGAGGGGGCGGTGGTGGCTACACCTTC. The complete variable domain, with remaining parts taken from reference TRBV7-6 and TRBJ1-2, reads GAGVSQSPRYKVTKRGQDVALRCDPISGHVSLYWYRQALGQGPEFLTYFNYEAQQDKSGLPNDRFSAERPEGSISTLTIQRTEQRDSAMYRCASTRGGGGGYTFGSGTRLTVV.

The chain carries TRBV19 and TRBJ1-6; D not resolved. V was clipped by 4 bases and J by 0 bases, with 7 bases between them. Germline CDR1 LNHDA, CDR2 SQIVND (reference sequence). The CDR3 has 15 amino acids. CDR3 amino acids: CASSKGISYNSPLHF. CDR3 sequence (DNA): TGTGCCAGTAGTAAAGGGATCTCCTATAATTCACCCCTCCACTTT. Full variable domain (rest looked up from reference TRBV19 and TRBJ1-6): DGGITQSPKYLFRKEGQNVTLSCEQNLNHDAMYWYRQDPGQGLRLIYYSQIVNDFQKGDIAEGYSVSREKKESFPLTVTSAQKNPTAFYLCASSKGISYNSPLHFGNGTRLTVT.

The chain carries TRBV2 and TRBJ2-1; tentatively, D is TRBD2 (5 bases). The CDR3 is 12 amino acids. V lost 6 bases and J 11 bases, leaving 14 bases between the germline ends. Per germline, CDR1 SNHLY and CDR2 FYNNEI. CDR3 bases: TGTGCCAGCAGCGACGGGCTAGCCAAGCAGTTCTTC. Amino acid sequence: CASSDGLAKQFF.

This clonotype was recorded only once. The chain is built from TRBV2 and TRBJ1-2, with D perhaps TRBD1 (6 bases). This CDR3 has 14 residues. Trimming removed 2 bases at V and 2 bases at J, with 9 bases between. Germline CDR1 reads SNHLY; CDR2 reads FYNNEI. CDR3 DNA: TGTGCCAGCAGTGAATTGGGGGCGAACTATGGCTACACCTTC. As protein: CASSELGANYGYTF.

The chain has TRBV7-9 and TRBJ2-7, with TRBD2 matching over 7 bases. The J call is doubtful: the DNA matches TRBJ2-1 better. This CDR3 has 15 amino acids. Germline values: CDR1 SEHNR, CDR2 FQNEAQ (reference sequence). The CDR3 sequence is CASSLAWQGGNEQFF. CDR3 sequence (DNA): TGTGCCAGCAGCTTAGCGTGGCAGGGAGGGAATGAGCAGTTCTTC.

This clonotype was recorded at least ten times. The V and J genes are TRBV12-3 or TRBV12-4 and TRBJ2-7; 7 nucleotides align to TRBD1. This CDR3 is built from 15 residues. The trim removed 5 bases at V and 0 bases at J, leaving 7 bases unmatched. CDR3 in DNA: TGTGCCAGCAGTAAGACAGGGCTTAGCTCCTACGAGCAGTACTTC. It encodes CASSKTGLSSYEQYF.

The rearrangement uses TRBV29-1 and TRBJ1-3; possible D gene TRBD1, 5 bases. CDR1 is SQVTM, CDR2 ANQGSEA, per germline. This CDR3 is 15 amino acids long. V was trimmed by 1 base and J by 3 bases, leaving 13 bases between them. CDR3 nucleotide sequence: TGCAGCGTTGAAGTCCTGGGACCACATGGAAACACCATATATTTT. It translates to CSVEVLGPHGNTIYF.

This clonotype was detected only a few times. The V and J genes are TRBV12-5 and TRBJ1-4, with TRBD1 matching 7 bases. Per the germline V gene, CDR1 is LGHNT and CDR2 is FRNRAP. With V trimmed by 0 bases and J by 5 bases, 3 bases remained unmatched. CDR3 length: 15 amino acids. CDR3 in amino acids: CASGLVDRRNEKLFF. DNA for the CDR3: TGTGCTAGTGGTTTGGTGGACAGGAGAAATGAAAAACTGTTTTTT.